Listed below are T cell receptor beta chains from one sample, sequenced in a study of neurological immune-mediated disorders. Using its own MiXCR run on the 5' RACE reads, TCRdb lists one record per CDR3 protein. The sample has some 70,000 distinct CDR3 sequences, 4.5% seen once; the top ten hold 6.5% to 7.5%. The sequenced material came from PBMCs. All receptors come from a man aged 25-45 years with multiple sclerosis. The CDR3 runs from the conserved cysteine through the conserved F or W. Fields, in order: clone size, D gene, V gene, J gene, CDR3 protein. The D gene is left open where the match is weak. Expanded clones are given a class, and other clones once, few, many or no size at all.

clone size: NA; D gene: NA; V gene: TRBV4-1; J gene: TRBJ2-7; CDR3 protein: CASSRTPGYEQYF
clone size: many; D gene: NA; V gene: TRBV5-1; J gene: TRBJ1-1; CDR3 protein: CASSSINYRVEAFF
clone size: many; D gene: TRBD2; V gene: TRBV4-1; J gene: TRBJ2-3; CDR3 protein: CASSQDGVAGGPGDTQYF
clone size: NA; D gene: TRBD1; V gene: TRBV10-3; J gene: TRBJ2-7; CDR3 protein: CAISEGQGASLVEQYF
clone size: few; D gene: NA; V gene: TRBV11-3; J gene: TRBJ2-7; CDR3 protein: CASSLGPGRTYEQYF
clone size: many; D gene: TRBD2; V gene: TRBV6-5; J gene: TRBJ2-3; CDR3 protein: CASSYSAGGTDTQYF
clone size: many; D gene: TRBD2; V gene: TRBV5-4; J gene: TRBJ2-3; CDR3 protein: CASSRSASGHTDTQYF
clone size: many; D gene: NA; V gene: TRBV11-2; J gene: TRBJ2-3; CDR3 protein: CASSSASRPRDTQYF
clone size: many; D gene: NA; V gene: TRBV27; J gene: TRBJ2-7; CDR3 protein: CASSWGDSYEQYF
clone size: many; D gene: NA; V gene: TRBV2; J gene: TRBJ2-7; CDR3 protein: CASRSPPTRSYEQYF
clone size: few; D gene: NA; V gene: TRBV20-1; J gene: TRBJ2-7; CDR3 protein: CSASHPGGAQYF
clone size: few; D gene: NA; V gene: TRBV5-1; J gene: TRBJ1-5; CDR3 protein: CASRFDSGNQPQNF
clone size: NA; D gene: NA; V gene: TRBV25-1; J gene: TRBJ1-4; CDR3 protein: CASSEWGLATNEKLFF
clone size: NA; D gene: NA; V gene: TRBV27; J gene: TRBJ1-1; CDR3 protein: CASSYSKQGNTEAFF
clone size: many; D gene: TRBD2; V gene: TRBV7-8; J gene: TRBJ2-3; CDR3 protein: CASSFSRGEDTQYF
clone size: many; D gene: NA; V gene: TRBV27; J gene: TRBJ2-2; CDR3 protein: CASSLNGLPTGELFF
clone size: NA; D gene: NA; V gene: TRBV20-1; J gene: TRBJ1-1; CDR3 protein: CSARERSGPGWSSEAFF
clone size: few; D gene: NA; V gene: TRBV5-1; J gene: TRBJ1-2; CDR3 protein: CASSPETNADYGYTF
clone size: many; D gene: NA; V gene: TRBV7-2; J gene: TRBJ1-1; CDR3 protein: CASSFYPGLGNTEAFF
clone size: NA; D gene: NA; V gene: TRBV4-1; J gene: TRBJ1-5; CDR3 protein: CASSQEDRNNQPQHF
clone size: NA; D gene: TRBD1; V gene: TRBV2; J gene: TRBJ1-4; CDR3 protein: CASSRTGGAREKLFF
clone size: many; D gene: NA; V gene: TRBV5-6; J gene: TRBJ2-7; CDR3 protein: CASSSPDRYEQYF
clone size: many; D gene: NA; V gene: TRBV12-3/TRBV12-4; J gene: TRBJ2-1; CDR3 protein: CASSSAVVEQFF
clone size: many; D gene: NA; V gene: TRBV24-1; J gene: TRBJ1-2; CDR3 protein: CATAGGGERQDYGYTF
clone size: few; D gene: NA; V gene: TRBV4-1; J gene: TRBJ2-3; CDR3 protein: CASSHQGRGADTQYF
clone size: few; D gene: NA; V gene: TRBV20-1; J gene: TRBJ1-1; CDR3 protein: CSARGDAWSGEAFF
clone size: NA; D gene: TRBD1; V gene: TRBV18; J gene: TRBJ1-4; CDR3 protein: CASSPRGRQGEKLFF
clone size: many; D gene: NA; V gene: TRBV20-1; J gene: TRBJ1-3; CDR3 protein: CSATLRNSGNTIYF
clone size: NA; D gene: NA; V gene: TRBV5-6; J gene: TRBJ1-1; CDR3 protein: CASSFGAGREAFF
clone size: many; D gene: NA; V gene: TRBV14; J gene: TRBJ1-1; CDR3 protein: CASSLGADPEAFF
clone size: many; D gene: NA; V gene: TRBV5-5; J gene: TRBJ2-2; CDR3 protein: CASSSSGGGLGVGELFF
clone size: many; D gene: NA; V gene: TRBV2; J gene: TRBJ1-6; CDR3 protein: CASSYDRPYNSPLHF
clone size: many; D gene: TRBD1; V gene: TRBV5-1; J gene: TRBJ2-2; CDR3 protein: CASSPVGQHGELFF
clone size: NA; D gene: NA; V gene: TRBV9; J gene: TRBJ2-2; CDR3 protein: CASSVGGSHNTGELFF
clone size: many; D gene: NA; V gene: TRBV11-1; J gene: TRBJ1-1; CDR3 protein: CASSSGREGTEAFF
clone size: many; D gene: NA; V gene: TRBV7-9; J gene: TRBJ2-1; CDR3 protein: CASSLLATYNEQFF
clone size: many; D gene: TRBD2; V gene: TRBV20-1; J gene: TRBJ2-7; CDR3 protein: CSAERGGPYEQYF
clone size: many; D gene: NA; V gene: TRBV5-5; J gene: TRBJ2-6; CDR3 protein: CASSQTLAGANVLTF
clone size: many; D gene: NA; V gene: TRBV24-1; J gene: TRBJ2-2; CDR3 protein: CATSVDRRSGELFF
clone size: many; D gene: TRBD1; V gene: TRBV15; J gene: TRBJ2-7; CDR3 protein: CATSTYPGQGTYEQYF
clone size: many; D gene: NA; V gene: TRBV3-1; J gene: TRBJ2-2; CDR3 protein: CASSQLGTRTGELFF
clone size: many; D gene: NA; V gene: TRBV6-5; J gene: TRBJ1-1; CDR3 protein: CASRPLGAEAFF
clone size: many; D gene: TRBD2; V gene: TRBV20-1; J gene: TRBJ2-1; CDR3 protein: CSARPLERGQSVEQFF
clone size: many; D gene: TRBD1; V gene: TRBV5-1; J gene: TRBJ1-4; CDR3 protein: CASSSPTGGNEKLFF
clone size: many; D gene: TRBD2; V gene: TRBV7-9; J gene: TRBJ2-6; CDR3 protein: CASSLGRAGANVLTF
clone size: many; D gene: NA; V gene: TRBV5-1; J gene: TRBJ2-1; CDR3 protein: CASSSTGLGNEQFF
clone size: NA; D gene: NA; V gene: TRBV12-3/TRBV12-4; J gene: TRBJ2-3; CDR3 protein: CAGSSWVPPGTDTQYF
clone size: many; D gene: NA; V gene: TRBV20-1; J gene: TRBJ2-3; CDR3 protein: CSARDVSMGVKNTDTQYF
clone size: NA; D gene: NA; V gene: TRBV6-1; J gene: TRBJ1-6; CDR3 protein: CASSEEVAYNSPLHF
clone size: NA; D gene: NA; V gene: TRBV5-8; J gene: TRBJ2-1; CDR3 protein: CASSLAPSEGEQFF
clone size: many; D gene: NA; V gene: TRBV7-3; J gene: TRBJ1-1; CDR3 protein: CASSYAVNTEAFF
clone size: many; D gene: TRBD2; V gene: TRBV11-1; J gene: TRBJ2-3; CDR3 protein: CASSLERGTSTDTQYF